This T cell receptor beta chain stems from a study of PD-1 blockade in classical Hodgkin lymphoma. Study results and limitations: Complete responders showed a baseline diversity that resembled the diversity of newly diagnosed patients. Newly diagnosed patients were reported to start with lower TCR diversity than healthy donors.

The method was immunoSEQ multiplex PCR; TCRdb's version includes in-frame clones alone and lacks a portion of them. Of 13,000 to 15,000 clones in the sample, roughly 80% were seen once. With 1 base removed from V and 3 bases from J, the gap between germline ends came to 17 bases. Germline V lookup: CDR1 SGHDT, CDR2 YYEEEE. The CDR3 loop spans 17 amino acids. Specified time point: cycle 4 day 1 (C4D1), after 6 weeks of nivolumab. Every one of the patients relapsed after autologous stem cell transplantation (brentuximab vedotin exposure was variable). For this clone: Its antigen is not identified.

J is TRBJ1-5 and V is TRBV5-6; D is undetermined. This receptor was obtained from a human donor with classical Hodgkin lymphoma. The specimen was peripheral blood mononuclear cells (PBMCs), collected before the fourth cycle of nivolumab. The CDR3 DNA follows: TGTGCCAGCAGCTTGTTGGGTTCGGAGGGAATCAATCAGCCCCAGCATTTT. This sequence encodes CASSLLGSEGINQPQHF.